This T cell receptor (beta chain) was observed in a study of shared clonotypes between healthy human individuals. General observations from the study: It was observed that 4% to 6% of naive CD4 clonotypes were shared across several donors. Relative to memory subsets, naive subsets generally showed larger estimated richness. Incomplete sequencing of sorted subsets was indicated by rarefaction despite large depth.

As to this clone: Its antigen is still unknown.

The V gene lost 7 bases and the J gene lost 7 bases, with 16 bases spanning the gap. From germline, CDR1 is SEHNR and CDR2 FQNEAQ (reference sequence). The CDR3 consists of 14 residues. At deep level, the assay was performed. Here immunoSEQ multiplex PCR was the method, and the copy in TCRdb shows in-frame clones only, minus some. Among roughly 1.4 million clones listed, about 98.5% were seen once. The chain recombines TRBV7-9 with TRBJ2-2; D ambiguous. The receptor was derived from a man under 40 in good health. The specimen sequenced was naive CD4+ T cells sorted from blood. The subset is: CD45RA+ positively selected. This CDR3 reads CASIPPQSFGELFF. CDR3 nucleotide sequence: TGTGCCAGCATCCCGCCCCAAAGCTTCGGGGAGCTGTTTTTT.